This is a list of T cell receptor beta chains from one sample in a study of OX40 agonist ivuxolimab in advanced cancers. The method was immunoSEQ multiplex PCR; TCRdb's version includes in-frame clones alone and lacks a portion of them. The repertoire holds approximately 94,000 clones, with about 90% as singletons. This sample comprised CD4+ or CD8+ T cells sorted from blood, obtained in a trial of the OX40 agonist ivuxolimab. The receptors here all came from an adult with an advanced solid tumor such as melanoma, head and neck, liver or kidney cancer. Each CDR3 is given with its conserved first and last residue. Fields, in order: V gene, J gene, clone size, D gene, CDR3 protein, CDR3 DNA. A D gene is named only where the DNA matches it firmly. Not every row has a clone size; where given, it reads once, few, many or a size class.

>TRBV5-6|TRBJ2-5|.|.
CASSRVGTQETQYF
TGTGCCAGCAGCCGAGTAGGGACCCAAGAGACCCAGTACTTC
>TRBV6-1|TRBJ1-1|.|.
CASSGTDGLTEAFF
TGTGCCAGCAGCGGGACGGACGGACTCACTGAAGCTTTCTTT
>TRBV5-5|TRBJ2-1|.|.
CASSLYRLSGDEQFF
TGTGCCAGCAGCTTATACAGGCTATCTGGGGATGAGCAGTTCTTC
>TRBV7-2|TRBJ2-3|.|TRBD2
CASSAGAGAHHTQYF
TGTGCCAGCAGCGCCGGAGCGGGAGCACACCATACGCAGTATTTT
>TRBV7-2|TRBJ2-3|.|.
CASSLAGQSTDTQYF
TGTGCCAGCAGCTTAGCTGGCCAAAGCACAGATACGCAGTATTTT
>TRBV11-3|TRBJ2-3|.|.
CASSSRGRDLTDTQYF
TGTGCCAGCAGCAGCCGCGGGCGGGACCTCACAGATACGCAGTATTTT
>TRBV5-1|TRBJ2-2|once|.
CASRDEGELFF
TGCGCCAGCAGGGATGAGGGGGAGCTGTTTTTT
>TRBV7-2|TRBJ2-5|.|.
CASSLVWETQYF
TGTGCCAGCAGCTTAGTCTGGGAGACCCAGTACTTC
>TRBV19|TRBJ2-5|.|TRBD1
CASSSGQGGRETQYF
TGTGCCAGTAGCTCGGGACAGGGAGGGCGGGAGACCCAGTACTTC
>TRBV6-1|TRBJ2-7|.|.
CASSEAGSSYEQYF
TGTGCCAGCAGTGAAGCGGGGAGTTCCTACGAGCAGTACTTC
>TRBV7-2|TRBJ2-7|.|.
CASSLGIPPREQYF
TGTGCCAGCAGCTTGGGGATTCCTCCTAGAGAGCAGTACTTC
>TRBV7-8|TRBJ1-4|.|.
CASSLGLTGVATNEKLFF
TGTGCCAGCAGCTTAGGTTTGACGGGCGTGGCAACTAATGAAAAACTGTTTTTT
>TRBV7-2|TRBJ2-1|.|.
CASSLAAGTQFF
TGTGCCAGCAGCTTAGCCGCGGGAACGCAGTTCTTC
>TRBV30|TRBJ2-2|.|TRBD1
CAWSVRTGLTGELFF
TGTGCCTGGAGTGTGAGGACAGGACTCACCGGGGAGCTGTTTTTT
>TRBV25-1|TRBJ1-6|.|.
CASSDPSSYNSPLHF
TGTGCCAGCAGTGATCCGAGCTCCTATAATTCACCCCTCCACTTT
>TRBV7-3|TRBJ1-6|.|.
CASSQGLENSPLHF
TGTGCCAGCAGCCAGGGCCTCGAAAATTCACCCCTCCACTTT
>TRBV5-4|TRBJ2-2|.|TRBD1
CASSSGTGGAYTGELFF
TGTGCCAGCAGCTCCGGGACAGGGGGCGCCTACACCGGGGAGCTGTTTTTT
>TRBV5-1|TRBJ2-7|.|.
CASSSRGEQYF
TGCGCCAGCAGCTCCCGGGGGGAGCAGTACTTC
>TRBV19|TRBJ2-7|once|TRBD2
CASSGREALYEQYF
TGTGCCAGTAGTGGGCGGGAGGCCCTCTACGAGCAGTACTTC
>TRBV19|TRBJ2-7|.|.
CASKVAAAHYEQYF
TGTGCCAGTAAAGTAGCGGCAGCCCACTACGAGCAGTACTTC
>TRBV18|TRBJ2-2|.|TRBD1
CASSPGQGGTGELFF
TGTGCCAGCTCACCGGGACAGGGCGGCACCGGGGAGCTGTTTTTT
>TRBV30|TRBJ1-1|few|.
CAWKGDGEAFF
TGTGCCTGGAAGGGGGACGGTGAAGCTTTCTTT
>TRBV20-1|TRBJ2-7|once|.
CSARTSYEQYF
TGCAGTGCTAGAACTTCCTACGAGCAGTACTTC
>TRBV5-1|TRBJ2-3|.|.
CASSWGPPSTDTQYF
TGCGCCAGCAGCTGGGGACCCCCTAGCACAGATACGCAGTATTTT
>TRBV11-2|TRBJ2-2|.|.
CASSLVGGRVNTGELFF
TGTGCCAGCAGCTTAGTGGGGGGCCGGGTTAACACCGGGGAGCTGTTTTTT
>TRBV19|TRBJ1-4|.|.
CASSIDLGGGYEKLFF
TGTGCCAGTAGTATAGATCTTGGGGGAGGATATGAAAAACTGTTTTTT
>TRBV4-2|TRBJ1-3|.|TRBD1
CASSQVPGGGNTIYF
TGTGCCAGCAGCCAAGTCCCAGGGGGCGGAAACACCATATATTTT
>TRBV4-3|TRBJ2-3|.|TRBD2
CASSQDLLRGGGTDTQYF
TGCGCCAGCAGCCAAGACCTTCTACGGGGGGGCGGCACAGATACGCAGTATTTT
>TRBV11-2|TRBJ2-7|.|.
CASSLSKDPSYEQYF
TGTGCCAGCAGCTTATCAAAGGACCCCTCCTACGAGCAGTACTTC
>TRBV30|TRBJ1-4|.|.
CAWGEDRKLFF
TGTGCCTGGGGCGAGGACAGAAAACTGTTTTTT
>TRBV30|TRBJ1-5|.|.
CAWSGRRGTSNQPQHF
TGTGCCTGGAGTGGGCGACGGGGAACATCCAATCAGCCCCAGCATTTT
>TRBV28|TRBJ2-1|.|TRBD1
CASSRPGQGANEQFF
TGTGCCAGCAGCAGGCCGGGACAGGGGGCGAATGAGCAGTTCTTC
>TRBV7-8|TRBJ1-1|once|.
CASTVGARSLNTEAFF
TGTGCCAGCACTGTAGGGGCCCGGAGTCTGAACACTGAAGCTTTCTTT
>TRBV12-1|TRBJ2-4|.|.
CASSFARVGRLAKNIQYF
TGTGCCAGCAGCTTTGCCAGGGTGGGACGGCTAGCCAAAAACATTCAGTACTTC
>TRBV27|TRBJ2-7|.|.
CASSLFGRAYEQYF
TGTGCCAGCAGTTTATTCGGCCGTGCCTACGAGCAGTACTTC
>TRBV27|TRBJ2-7|.|TRBD1
CASSRQGSEQYF
TGTGCCAGCAGTAGACAGGGAAGCGAGCAGTACTTC
>TRBV19|TRBJ2-5|.|.
CASTEGRDATQYF
TGTGCCAGTACCGAGGGGCGGGATGCGACCCAGTACTTC
>TRBV7-3|TRBJ2-1|.|TRBD2
CASSLIPSGMDEQFF
TGTGCCAGCAGCTTAATACCTAGCGGGATGGATGAGCAGTTCTTC
>TRBV5-1|TRBJ2-3|.|TRBD2
CASSLASGDTDTQYF
TGCGCCAGCAGCTTGGCTAGCGGGGACACAGATACGCAGTATTTT
>TRBV6-6|TRBJ2-3|.|TRBD2
CASSYGTSGRDTQYF
TGTGCCAGCAGTTACGGGACTAGCGGGAGAGATACGCAGTATTTT
>TRBV2|TRBJ1-1|.|TRBD1
CATGQGRMNTEAFF
TGTGCCACCGGACAGGGGAGAATGAACACTGAAGCTTTCTTT
>TRBV6-5|TRBJ1-4|.|TRBD1
CASTRDRDEKLFF
TGTGCCAGCACGCGGGACAGGGATGAAAAACTGTTTTTT
>TRBV7-3|TRBJ1-2|.|TRBD1
CASSLNAAGQGGYGYTF
TGTGCCAGCAGCTTAAATGCGGCGGGACAGGGGGGCTATGGCTACACCTTC
>TRBV19|TRBJ1-5|.|.
CASSMWKTGNQPQHF
TGTGCCAGTAGTATGTGGAAAACAGGGAATCAGCCCCAGCATTTT
>TRBV4-3|TRBJ1-5|.|.
CASSQDPRGSNQPQHF
TGCGCCAGCAGCCAAGATCCCCGGGGGAGCAATCAGCCCCAGCATTTT
>TRBV10-3|TRBJ1-5|.|.
CAISSRGNQPQHF
TGTGCCATCAGTAGTAGGGGCAATCAGCCCCAGCATTTT
>TRBV4-1|TRBJ2-5|.|.
CASSQGGGTRRKETQYF
TGCGCCAGCAGCCAAGGGGGGGGGACACGGCGAAAAGAGACCCAGTACTTC
>TRBV4-3|TRBJ1-5|.|.
CASSPGQRENQPQHF
TGCGCCAGCAGCCCAGGGCAGCGGGAAAATCAGCCCCAGCATTTT
>TRBV28|TRBJ1-2|.|TRBD1
CASSLTGGVSYGYTF
TGTGCCAGCAGTTTGACAGGGGGCGTCTCCTATGGCTACACCTTC
>TRBV19|TRBJ1-1|.|.
CASSIKRGGLPEAFF
TGTGCCAGTAGTATTAAAAGGGGGGGGCTCCCTGAAGCTTTCTTT
>TRBV11-1|TRBJ1-1|.|TRBD1
CASSFRDRGHTEAFF
TGTGCCAGCAGCTTCCGGGACAGGGGACACACTGAAGCTTTCTTT
>TRBV28|TRBJ1-2|.|.
CAGQSGVRDGYTF
TGTGCCGGCCAATCCGGGGTGAGGGACGGCTACACCTTC
>TRBV27|TRBJ1-3|.|TRBD1
CASSFSGQGENTIYF
TGTGCCAGCAGTTTTTCCGGACAGGGAGAAAACACCATATATTTT